The 20 T cell receptor beta chains below all came from one sample that was sequenced in a study of blood T cell repertoires in COVID-19. Profiling relied on immunoSEQ multiplex PCR, and the TCRdb table lists in-frame clones only, not all of them. The data show 150,000 to 200,000 clones, around 90% seen once. The material sequenced was peripheral blood. These receptors came from a human donor in a cohort sampled during active COVID-19.

The chain uses TRBV19 and TRBJ2-3; 11 bases agree with TRBD2. The CDR3 is 16 amino acids. J was trimmed by 2 bases and V by 5 bases; bases with no gene match: 6. Looked up from germline, CDR1 is LNHDA and CDR2 is SQIVND (reference sequence). The CDR3 sequence is CASSRTSGPLTDTQYF. In DNA, the CDR3 is TGTGCCAGTAGTCGGACTAGCGGGCCCCTCACAGATACGCAGTATTTT.

The chain carries TRBV10-3 and TRBJ2-7; TRBD1 matches at 11 bases. The CDR3 loop spans 17 amino acids. The J segment lost 0 bases and the V segment lost 4 bases, leaving 8 bases of the junction unmatched. CDR1 and CDR2 (germline): ENHRY, SYGVKD. The CDR3 spells CAISVAVGTGGSYEQYF. CDR3 nucleotide sequence: TGTGCCATCAGTGTTGCGGTGGGGACAGGGGGCTCCTACGAGCAGTACTTC.

The gene calls are TRBV10-2 and TRBJ2-4, with D possibly matching TRBD2 (6 bases). CDR1 is WSHSY and CDR2 is SAAADI in the germline V gene. This CDR3 is built from 14 residues. The V end lost 0 bases, the J end lost 6 bases, and 9 bases lay between the germline ends. CDR3 residues: CASSESAGGNIQYF. DNA for the CDR3: TGCGCCAGCAGTGAGTCGGCCGGGGGAAACATTCAGTACTTC.

V is TRBV28 and J is TRBJ2-7; possible D gene TRBD1, 6 bases. The CDR3 is 16 amino acids. Germline assignment: CDR1 MDHEN and CDR2 SYDVKM. V shed 3 bases and J shed 3 bases, with 18 bases lying between them. The CDR3 is CASSFRDIRGRYEQYF. CDR3 bases: TGTGCCAGCAGTTTTAGGGACATCCGTGGTCGCTACGAGCAGTACTTC.

The chain combines TRBV11-2 with TRBJ2-5; 8 nucleotides match TRBD2. CDR1 SGHAT and CDR2 FQNNGV come from the germline V gene. V lost 0 bases to trimming and J lost 4 bases; unmatched junction nucleotides: 1. The length of the CDR3 is 14 residues. The CDR3 bases are TGTGCCAGCAGCTTAGACCGGGAGGGAGAGACCCAGTACTTC. Residues: CASSLDREGETQYF.

CDR3: CASSPGGGAVNEQFF. For the CDR3, the DNA is TGCGCCAGCAGCCCGGGGGGAGGGGCAGTTAATGAGCAGTTCTTC. The chain combines TRBV5-1 with TRBJ2-1; 7 bases align to TRBD2. The length of the CDR3 is 15 residues. The V segment lost 4 bases and the J segment 7 bases; nucleotides outside the gene matches: 11. Germline V lookup: CDR1 SGHRS, CDR2 YFSETQ.

This clone came up once. The chain has TRBV7-4 and TRBJ2-2, with 12 bases that match TRBD2. Germline CDR1 is SGHVT and CDR2 is SQSDAQ. This CDR3 has 18 residues. J was trimmed by 1 base and V by 5 bases; bases with no gene match: 8. DNA for the CDR3: TGTGCCAGCAGCATTCAACTAGCGGGAGGCGTGAACACCGGGGAGCTGTTTTTT. Protein: CASSIQLAGGVNTGELFF.

The V gene is TRBV9, the J gene TRBJ1-1; D is perhaps TRBD1 (5 bases). The CDR3 runs 14 residues. V dropped 4 bases and J dropped 3 bases, with 13 bases sitting between them. Germline values: CDR1 SGDLS, CDR2 YYNGEE. CDR3 coding DNA: TGTGCCAGCAGCAAAGGCAGGGCGGACACTGAAGCTTTCTTT. The encoded protein is CASSKGRADTEAFF.

V is TRBV30 and J is TRBJ2-3; the D gene is possibly TRBD2 (5 bases). Germline V CDR1 and CDR2: GTSNPN, SVGIG (reference sequence). This CDR3 spans 13 amino acids. Trimming pared 3 bases from V and 10 bases from J, leaving 17 bases between. The CDR3 DNA sequence: TGTGCCTGGAGGGGATTAGAGGGCCAGCCGCAGTATTTT. Its translation is CAWRGLEGQPQYF.

V is TRBV7-2 and J is TRBJ2-7, with 8 positions matching TRBD1. Germline V gene data show CDR1 as SGHTA and CDR2 as FQGNSA. The CDR3 is 14 residues long. After removal of 1 base from V and 6 bases from J, the junction contained 5 bases not matched to a gene. CDR3: CASSLEGTGVEQYF. Written as DNA, the CDR3 is TGTGCCAGCAGCTTAGAGGGGACAGGCGTCGAGCAGTACTTC. The variable domain in full, with the rest retrieved from reference TRBV7-2 and TRBJ2-7, is GAGVSQSPSNKVTEKGKDVELRCDPISGHTALYWYRQSLGQGLEFLIYFQGNSAPDKSGLPSDRFSAERTGGSVSTLTIQRTQQEDSAVYLCASSLEGTGVEQYFGPGTRLTVT.

This chain connects TRBV27 to TRBJ2-7; the D gene is possibly TRBD2 (6 bases). V was cut by 6 bases and J by 9 bases, with 21 bases left in between. The germline gives CDR1 MNHEY, CDR2 SMNVEV (reference sequence). The CDR3 covers 14 residues. The CDR3 sequence is CASSGGTASTRQYF. In DNA form, the CDR3 reads TGTGCCAGCAGCGGCGGGACTGCCTCTACGAGGCAGTACTTC.

The J gene is TRBJ1-1, the V gene TRBV12-3 or TRBV12-4; D remains unclear. Trimming took 2 bases from V and 0 from J, leaving 4 bases between them. This CDR3 region has 13 residues. CDR3 bases: TGTGCCAGCAGTTTACCCGTGAACACTGAAGCTTTCTTT. This codes for CASSLPVNTEAFF.

The chain is built from TRBV27 and TRBJ2-7; TRBD2 matches at 11 bases. V lost 0 bases to trimming and J lost 7 bases; unmatched junction nucleotides: 8. Germline V gene data show CDR1 as MNHEY and CDR2 as SMNVEV (reference sequence). The CDR3 has 16 residues. CDR3 sequence: CASSLSGLAGGWEQYF. DNA of the CDR3: TGTGCCAGCAGTTTATCGGGGCTAGCGGGGGGTTGGGAGCAGTACTTC.

DNA of the CDR3: TGTGCCAGTAGTTTAACCCAGTCCTCCTACAATGAGCAGTTCTTC. It codes for CASSLTQSSYNEQFF. V and J are TRBV19 and TRBJ2-1; no definite D call. Looked up from germline, CDR1 is LNHDA and CDR2 is SQIVND (reference sequence). Between the trimmed V and J ends, which lost 5 bases and 0 bases, there was a span of 11 bases. The CDR3 covers 15 residues. The whole variable domain, remainder taken from reference TRBV19 and TRBJ2-1, is DGGITQSPKYLFRKEGQNVTLSCEQNLNHDAMYWYRQDPGQGLRLIYYSQIVNDFQKGDIAEGYSVSREKKESFPLTVTSAQKNPTAFYLCASSLTQSSYNEQFFGPGTRLTVL.

The chain carries TRBV5-4 and TRBJ1-1, with a weak D call TRBD1 (6 bases). The CDR3 has 15 amino acids. Between the trimmed V and J ends, which lost 0 bases and 6 bases, there was a span of 15 bases. CDR1 is SGHNT and CDR2 is YYREEE in the germline V gene (reference sequence). The CDR3 sequence is CASSLEEGGAAEAFF. Written as DNA, the CDR3 is TGTGCCAGCAGCTTGGAGGAGGGGGGGGCGGCTGAAGCTTTCTTT.

The chain joins TRBV3-1 (or the pseudogene TRBV3-2) to TRBJ2-1, with 13 bases matching TRBD2. The CDR3 consists of 17 residues. Per germline, CDR1 LGHDT and CDR2 YNNKEL (reference sequence). The V gene end was trimmed by 4 bases and the J gene end by 1 base; junction bases not matched to a gene: 4. CDR3 DNA sequence: TGTGCCAGCAGCCCTAGGACTAGCGGGAGTTCCTACAATGAGCAGTTCTTC. This gives the protein CASSPRTSGSSYNEQFF.

Here the CDR3 reads CASKKLAGAQETQYF. The CDR3 DNA sequence: TGTGCCAGCAAGAAACTAGCGGGGGCGCAAGAGACCCAGTACTTC. This chain connects TRBV2 to TRBJ2-5, with 11 bases lining up with TRBD2. With 7 bases clipped from V and 2 bases from J, the junction kept 6 bases outside the gene matches. The CDR3 has 15 residues. CDR1 is SNHLY, CDR2 FYNNEI, per germline.

The rearrangement joins TRBV6-6 to TRBJ1-6; 7 bases agree with TRBD1. The ends lost 5 bases at V and 9 bases at J; junction bases unmatched: 16. The CDR3 totals 17 residues. CDR1 is MNHNY, CDR2 SVGAGI, per germline (reference sequence). Written as DNA, the CDR3 is TGTGCCAGCAGTCGGGGGACAGCCCGAGTACCACTTTCACCCCTCCACTTT. It encodes CASSRGTARVPLSPLHF.

This clone has only a few counts. The chain is built from TRBV10-2 and TRBJ2-7; the match to TRBD1 covers 7 bases. The ends lost 6 bases at V and 0 bases at J; junction bases unmatched: 8. CDR1 WSHSY and CDR2 SAAADI come from the germline V gene. The CDR3 totals 15 residues. The CDR3 here is CASREGQDLSYEQYF. The CDR3 DNA is TGCGCCAGCAGGGAAGGACAGGACCTCTCCTACGAGCAGTACTTC.

The chain couples TRBV19 to TRBJ1-5, with unresolved D. The germline CDR1 and CDR2 sequences are LNHDA and SQIVND (reference sequence). The CDR3 spans 15 residues. V was pared by 10 bases and J by 7 bases, with 23 bases between. The CDR3 region has the DNA TGTGCCACCACTAGGACGCAGGCCTTTGGACAGCCCCAGCATTTT. Its translation is CATTRTQAFGQPQHF.